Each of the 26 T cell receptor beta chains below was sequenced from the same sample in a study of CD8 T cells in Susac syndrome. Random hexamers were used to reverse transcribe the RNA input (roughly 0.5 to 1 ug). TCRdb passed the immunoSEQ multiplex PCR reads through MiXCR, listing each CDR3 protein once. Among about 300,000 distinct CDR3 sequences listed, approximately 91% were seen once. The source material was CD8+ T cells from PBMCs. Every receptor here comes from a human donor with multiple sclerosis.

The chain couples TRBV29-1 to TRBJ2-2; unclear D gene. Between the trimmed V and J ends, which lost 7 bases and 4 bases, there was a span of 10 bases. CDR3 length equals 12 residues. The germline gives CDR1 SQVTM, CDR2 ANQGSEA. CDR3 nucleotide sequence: TGCAGCGGCTATATGGCCACCGGGGAGCTGTTTTTT. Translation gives CSGYMATGELFF.

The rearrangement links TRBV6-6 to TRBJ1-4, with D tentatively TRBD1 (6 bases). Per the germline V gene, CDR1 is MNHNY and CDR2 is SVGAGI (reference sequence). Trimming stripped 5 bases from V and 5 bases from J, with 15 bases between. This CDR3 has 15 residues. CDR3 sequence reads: CASSRTGTLNEKLFF. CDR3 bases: TGTGCCAGCAGTCGAACCGGGACATTGAATGAAAAACTGTTTTTT.

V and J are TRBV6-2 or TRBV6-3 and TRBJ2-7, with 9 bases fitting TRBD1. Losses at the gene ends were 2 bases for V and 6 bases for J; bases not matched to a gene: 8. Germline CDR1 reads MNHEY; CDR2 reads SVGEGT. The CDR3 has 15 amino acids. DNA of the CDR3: TGTGCCAGCAGTTACGGGGACAGGGTTAAGTTCGAGCAGTACTTC. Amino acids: CASSYGDRVKFEQYF.

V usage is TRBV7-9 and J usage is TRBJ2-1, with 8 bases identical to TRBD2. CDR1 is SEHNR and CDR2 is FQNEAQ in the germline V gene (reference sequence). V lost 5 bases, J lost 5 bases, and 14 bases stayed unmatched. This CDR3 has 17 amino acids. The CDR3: CASSEGIGLAGHNEQFF. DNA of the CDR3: TGTGCCAGCAGCGAAGGGATAGGCCTAGCGGGCCACAATGAGCAGTTCTTC.

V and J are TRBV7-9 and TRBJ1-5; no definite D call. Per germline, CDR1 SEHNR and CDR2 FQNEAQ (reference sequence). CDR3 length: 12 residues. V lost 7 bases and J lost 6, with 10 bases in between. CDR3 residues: CASTGGSQPQHF. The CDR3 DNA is TGTGCCAGCACCGGAGGTAGTCAGCCCCAGCATTTT.

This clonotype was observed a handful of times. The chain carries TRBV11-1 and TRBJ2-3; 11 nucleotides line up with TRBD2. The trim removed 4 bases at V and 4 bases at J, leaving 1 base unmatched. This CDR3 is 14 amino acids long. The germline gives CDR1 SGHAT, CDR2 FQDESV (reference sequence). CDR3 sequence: CASSYSGRADTQYF. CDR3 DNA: TGTGCCAGCAGCTATAGCGGGAGGGCAGATACGCAGTATTTT.

In DNA, the CDR3 is TGCGCCAGCAGCCAAGAAACGGGAGACATGGCCGGATATGGCTACACCTTC. Translating it yields CASSQETGDMAGYGYTF. The chain has TRBV4-3 and TRBJ1-2; D is uncertain. Between the trimmed V and J ends, which lost 0 bases and 5 bases, there was a span of 19 bases. The length of the CDR3 is 17 residues. The germline V gene encodes CDR1 LGHNA and CDR2 YSLEER.

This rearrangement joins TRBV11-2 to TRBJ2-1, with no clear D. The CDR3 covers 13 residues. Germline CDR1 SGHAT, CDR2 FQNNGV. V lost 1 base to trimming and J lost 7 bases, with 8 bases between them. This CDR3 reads CASSLGPKNEQFF. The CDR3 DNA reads TGTGCCAGCAGCTTAGGCCCGAAGAATGAGCAGTTCTTC.

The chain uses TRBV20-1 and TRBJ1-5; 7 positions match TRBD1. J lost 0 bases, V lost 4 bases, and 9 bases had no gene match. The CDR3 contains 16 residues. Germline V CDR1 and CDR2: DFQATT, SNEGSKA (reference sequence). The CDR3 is CSAKPQGTLSNQPQHF. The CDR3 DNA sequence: TGCAGTGCTAAACCACAGGGGACCCTTAGCAATCAGCCCCAGCATTTT.

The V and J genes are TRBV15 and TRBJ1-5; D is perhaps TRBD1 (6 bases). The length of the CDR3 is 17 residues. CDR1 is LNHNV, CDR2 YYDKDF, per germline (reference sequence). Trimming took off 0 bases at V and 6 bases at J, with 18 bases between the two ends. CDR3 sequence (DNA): TGTGCCACCAGCAGAGATAGAGGGATGGGGGCCATTCAGCCCCAGCATTTT. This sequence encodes CATSRDRGMGAIQPQHF.

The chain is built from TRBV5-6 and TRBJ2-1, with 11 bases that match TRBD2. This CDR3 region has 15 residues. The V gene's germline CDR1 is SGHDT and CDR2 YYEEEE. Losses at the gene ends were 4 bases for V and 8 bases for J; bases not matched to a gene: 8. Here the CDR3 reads CASSPTSGRVYEQFF. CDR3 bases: TGTGCCAGCAGCCCCACTAGCGGGAGAGTTTATGAGCAGTTCTTC.

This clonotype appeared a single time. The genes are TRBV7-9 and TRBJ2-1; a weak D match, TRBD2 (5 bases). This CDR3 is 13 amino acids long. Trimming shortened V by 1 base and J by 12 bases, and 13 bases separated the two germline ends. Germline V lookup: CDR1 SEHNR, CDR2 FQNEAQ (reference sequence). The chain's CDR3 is CASSLGSAGGQFF. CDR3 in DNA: TGTGCCAGCAGCTTAGGATCTGCGGGTGGGCAGTTCTTC.

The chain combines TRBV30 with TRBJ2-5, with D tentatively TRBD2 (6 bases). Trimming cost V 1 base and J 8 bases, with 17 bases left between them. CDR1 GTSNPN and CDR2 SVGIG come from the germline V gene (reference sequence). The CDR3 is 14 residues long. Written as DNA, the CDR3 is TGTGCCTGGAGTGGGGGACTGGAGGTATTAACCCAGTACTTC. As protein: CAWSGGLEVLTQYF.

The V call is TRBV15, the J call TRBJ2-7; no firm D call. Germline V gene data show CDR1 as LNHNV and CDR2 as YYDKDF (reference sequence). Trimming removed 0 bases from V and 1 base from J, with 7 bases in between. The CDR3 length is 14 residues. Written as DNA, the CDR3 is TGTGCCACCAGCAGAGATCAGGATTCCTACGAGCAGTACTTC. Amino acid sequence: CATSRDQDSYEQYF.

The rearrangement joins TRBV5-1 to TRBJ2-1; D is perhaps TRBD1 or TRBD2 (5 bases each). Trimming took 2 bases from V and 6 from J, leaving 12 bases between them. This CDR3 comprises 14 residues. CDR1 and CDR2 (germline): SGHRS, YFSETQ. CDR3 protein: CASSFNRDGNEQFF. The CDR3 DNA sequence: TGCGCCAGCAGCTTTAATCGGGACGGCAATGAGCAGTTCTTC.

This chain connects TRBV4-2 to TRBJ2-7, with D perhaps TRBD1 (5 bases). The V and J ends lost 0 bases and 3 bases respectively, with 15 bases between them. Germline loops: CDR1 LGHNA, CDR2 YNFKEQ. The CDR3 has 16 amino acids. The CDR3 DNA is TGTGCCAGCAGCCAAGAGTTAGCAGGGTCATTCTACGAGCAGTACTTC. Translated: CASSQELAGSFYEQYF.

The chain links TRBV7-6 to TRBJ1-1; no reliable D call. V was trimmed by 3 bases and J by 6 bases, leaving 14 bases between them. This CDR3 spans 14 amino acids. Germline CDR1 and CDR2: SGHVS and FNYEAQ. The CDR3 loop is CASSFLLNTAEAFF. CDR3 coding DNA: TGTGCCAGCAGCTTCCTTCTTAATACCGCTGAAGCTTTCTTT.

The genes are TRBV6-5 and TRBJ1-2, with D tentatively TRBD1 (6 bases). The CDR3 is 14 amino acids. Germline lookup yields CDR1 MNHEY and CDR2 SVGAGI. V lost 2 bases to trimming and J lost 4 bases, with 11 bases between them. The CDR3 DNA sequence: TGTGCCAGCAGTTACGGGGACACCGTCTATGGCTACACCTTC. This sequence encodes CASSYGDTVYGYTF.

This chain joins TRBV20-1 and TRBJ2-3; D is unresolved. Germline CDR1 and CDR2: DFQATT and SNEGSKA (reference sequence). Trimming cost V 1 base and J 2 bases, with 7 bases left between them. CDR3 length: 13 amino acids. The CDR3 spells CSARGWDTDTQYF. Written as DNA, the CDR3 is TGCAGTGCTAGAGGCTGGGACACAGATACGCAGTATTTT.

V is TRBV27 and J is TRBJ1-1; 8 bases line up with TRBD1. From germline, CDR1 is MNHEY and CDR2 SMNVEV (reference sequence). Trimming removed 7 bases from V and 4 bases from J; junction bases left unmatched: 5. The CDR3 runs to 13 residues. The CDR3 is CASNDRGGTEAFF. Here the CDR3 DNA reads TGTGCCAGCAATGACAGGGGTGGCACTGAAGCTTTCTTT.

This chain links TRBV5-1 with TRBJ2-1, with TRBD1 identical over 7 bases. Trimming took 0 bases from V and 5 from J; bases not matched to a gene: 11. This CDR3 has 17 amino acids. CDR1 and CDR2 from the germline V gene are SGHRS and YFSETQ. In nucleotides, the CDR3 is TGCGCCAGCAGCTTGGTACAGGGGTTTTTGGGGGACAATGAGCAGTTCTTC. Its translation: CASSLVQGFLGDNEQFF.

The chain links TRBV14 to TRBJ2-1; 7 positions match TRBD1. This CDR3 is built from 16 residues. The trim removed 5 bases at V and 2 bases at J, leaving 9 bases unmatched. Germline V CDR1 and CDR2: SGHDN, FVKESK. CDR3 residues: CASSSRDSYTYNEQFF. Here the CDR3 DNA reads TGTGCCAGCAGCTCCCGGGACAGCTATACCTACAATGAGCAGTTCTTC.

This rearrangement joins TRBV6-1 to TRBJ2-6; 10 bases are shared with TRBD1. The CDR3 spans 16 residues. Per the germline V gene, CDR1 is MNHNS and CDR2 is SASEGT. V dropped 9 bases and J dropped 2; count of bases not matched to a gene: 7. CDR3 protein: CASTGTGATGANVLTF. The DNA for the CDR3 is TGTGCCAGTACCGGGACAGGGGCTACTGGGGCCAACGTCCTGACTTTC.

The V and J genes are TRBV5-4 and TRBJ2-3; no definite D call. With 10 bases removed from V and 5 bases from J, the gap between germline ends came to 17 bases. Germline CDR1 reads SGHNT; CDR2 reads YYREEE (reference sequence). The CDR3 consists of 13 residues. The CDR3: CAFVGLAIDTQYF. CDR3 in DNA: TGTGCCTTCGTAGGCCTCGCGATAGATACGCAGTATTTT.

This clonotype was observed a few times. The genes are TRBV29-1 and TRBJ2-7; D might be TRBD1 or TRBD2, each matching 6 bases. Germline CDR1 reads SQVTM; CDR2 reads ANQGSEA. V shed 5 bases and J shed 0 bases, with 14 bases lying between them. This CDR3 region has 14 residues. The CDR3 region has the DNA TGCAGCGTTACAGGGTTGGGGGGCTCCTACGAGCAGTACTTC. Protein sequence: CSVTGLGGSYEQYF.

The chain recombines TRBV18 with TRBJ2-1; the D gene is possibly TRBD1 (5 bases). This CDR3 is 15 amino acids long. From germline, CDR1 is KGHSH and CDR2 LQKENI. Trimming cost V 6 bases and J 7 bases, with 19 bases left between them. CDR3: CASSARDGLLNEQFF. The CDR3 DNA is TGTGCCAGCTCGGCCAGGGATGGTCTCTTAAATGAGCAGTTCTTC.